The 17 T cell receptor beta chains below were found in one sample sequenced in a study of low-dose radiotherapy and immunotherapy resistance in tumors. Alpha- and beta-chain coverage of first-strand cDNA came from TRAV- and TRBV-specific primers. Over approximately 20 PCR cycles, TCRs were amplified from a constant-region primer and V-primer adapter. One entry per CDR3 protein results from TCRdb running MiXCR on the reads. The sample contains tens of thousands of distinct CDR3 sequences, roughly a sixth of which appear only once. Time point given: before trial treatment. Here the sequenced sample was PBMCs, taken before treatment. Receptors originate from a male donor with prostate cancer.

Of note for this clonotype: A read error likely explains this, since a far larger clone differs by one base. The chain links TRBV2 to TRBJ2-7, with 8 bases fitting TRBD1. Unmatched junction bases numbered 11, after V lost 3 bases and J lost 7 bases. This CDR3 spans 15 amino acids. The germline V gene has CDR1 SNHLY and CDR2 FYNNEI. This CDR3 reads CASSEQGATYNEQYF. CDR3 nucleotide sequence: TGTGCCAGCAGTGAGCAGGGGGCGACCTACAATGAGCAGTACTTC.

This clonotype was seen at least ten times. This chain's CDR3 is CASSLVLAGGPDTGELFF. CDR3 sequence (DNA): TGTGCCAGCAGCCTCGTACTAGCGGGGGGGCCCGACACCGGGGAGCTGTTTTTT. The chain uses TRBV7-3 and TRBJ2-2, with 13 nucleotides matching TRBD2. CDR3 size: 18 residues. Losses at the gene ends were 5 bases for V and 3 bases for J; bases not matched to a gene: 9. CDR1 SGHTA and CDR2 FQGTGA come from the germline V gene.

This clonotype showed up many times. The CDR3: CSARTQTGGASEAFF. In nucleotides, the CDR3 is TGCAGTGCTCGTACCCAGACAGGGGGCGCATCTGAAGCTTTCTTT. The J gene is TRBJ1-1, the V gene TRBV20-1; 10 nucleotides line up with TRBD1. In germline, CDR1 is DFQATT, CDR2 SNEGSKA (reference sequence). The CDR3 spans 15 residues. V lost 5 bases, J lost 6 bases, and 12 bases stayed unmatched.

This clonotype was detected many times. The rearrangement joins TRBV2 to TRBJ2-3; no definite D call. V lost 3 bases and J 10 bases, leaving 11 bases between the germline ends. The CDR3 is 12 amino acids. Germline loops: CDR1 SNHLY, CDR2 FYNNEI. The CDR3, as DNA: TGTGCCAGCAGTGATACCCGAGCGCCGCAGTATTTT. This codes for CASSDTRAPQYF.

This clonotype was recorded at least ten times. The chain recombines TRBV5-1 with TRBJ2-3; tentative D call: TRBD2 (5 bases). V lost 0 bases, J lost 5 bases, and 13 bases lay in between. Germline-derived CDR1 and CDR2 are SGHRS and YFSETQ. The CDR3 contains 15 residues. CDR3 amino acids: CASSLGNLALDTQYF. Written as DNA, the CDR3 is TGCGCCAGCAGCTTGGGAAATCTAGCTTTAGATACGCAGTATTTT. Looking up the rest from reference TRBV5-1 and TRBJ2-3 gives the full variable domain: KAGVTQTPRYLIKTRGQQVTLSCSPISGHRSVSWYQQTPGQGLQFLFEYFSETQRNKGNFPGRFSGRQFSNSRSEMNVSTLELGDSALYLCASSLGNLALDTQYFGPGTRLTVL.

This clonotype was seen ten or more times. V is TRBV27 and J is TRBJ2-1; perhaps TRBD2 as D (6 bases). Germline V gene lookup returns CDR1 MNHEY and CDR2 SMNVEV (reference sequence). The V end lost 0 bases, the J end lost 5 bases, and 14 bases lay between the germline ends. This CDR3 contains 16 residues. The CDR3 loop is CASSLSRRGSNNEQFF. CDR3 sequence (DNA): TGTGCCAGCAGTTTATCACGCCGGGGGAGCAACAATGAGCAGTTCTTC.

The chain links TRBV5-1 to TRBJ1-1; perhaps TRBD1 as D (5 bases). The V gene's germline CDR1 is SGHRS and CDR2 YFSETQ. Deletions cut 7 bases from V and 4 bases from J, with 17 bases between. This CDR3 region has 14 residues. CDR3 sequence reads: CASLPGPGGTEAFF. For the CDR3, the DNA is TGCGCCAGCCTGCCGGGGCCGGGGGGCACTGAAGCTTTCTTT.

This clonotype has ten or more counts. This rearrangement joins TRBV30 to TRBJ2-3; D may be TRBD2 (7 bases). The CDR3 has 17 amino acids. Germline CDR1 and CDR2: GTSNPN and SVGIG (reference sequence). Trimming left V 0 bases short and J 4 bases short, with 20 bases between. CDR3 coding DNA: TGTGCCTGGAGTGTCCTCCGGGGGGCGAATCCCGCAGATACGCAGTATTTT. Protein sequence: CAWSVLRGANPADTQYF. Full variable domain (missing parts from reference TRBV30 and TRBJ2-3): SQTIHQWPATLVQPVGSPLSLECTVEGTSNPNLYWYRQAAGRGLQLLFYSVGIGQISSEVPQNLSASRPQDRQFILSSKKLLLSDSGFYLCAWSVLRGANPADTQYFGPGTRLTVL.

This clonotype was detected ten times or more. This chain links TRBV12-3 or TRBV12-4 with TRBJ2-7; D is possibly TRBD2 (7 bases). This CDR3 has 15 residues. V was pared by 4 bases and J by 6 bases, with 19 bases between. The CDR3 DNA sequence: TGTGCCAGCAGTTCGAGGGGGGGCACGGCGGCCGAGCAGTACTTC. Its translation is CASSSRGGTAAEQYF.

The genes are TRBV5-4 and TRBJ2-2; weak D call: TRBD1 (6 bases). The CDR3 consists of 16 residues. Trimming took 4 bases from V and 3 from J, leaving 16 bases between them. Germline V gene sequence: CDR1 SGHNT, CDR2 YYREEE (reference sequence). The CDR3 coding sequence is TGTGCCAGCAGCGCCAAGTCAGGGGCGGACACCGGGGAGCTGTTTTTT. Translating gives CASSAKSGADTGELFF.

This clonotype was seen ten or more times. The chain recombines TRBV5-6 with TRBJ2-7, with 8 bases fitting TRBD1. V was clipped by 4 bases and J by 6 bases; unmatched bases: 12. The CDR3 length is 15 residues. The germline gives CDR1 SGHDT, CDR2 YYEEEE. CDR3 protein: CASSPEGQVGVEQYF. Here the CDR3 DNA reads TGTGCCAGCAGCCCAGAGGGACAGGTCGGTGTCGAGCAGTACTTC.

This clonotype was seen once. The V gene is TRBV7-9, the J gene TRBJ2-1, with 10 bases that match TRBD2. V was pared by 7 bases and J by 7 bases, with 13 bases of the junction left unmatched. CDR1 is SEHNR, CDR2 FQNEAQ, per germline (reference sequence). This CDR3 spans 16 amino acids. The CDR3 sequence: CASITTLAGARNEQFF. The CDR3 DNA follows: TGTGCCAGCATAACCACCCTAGCGGGGGCCCGAAATGAGCAGTTCTTC.

This clonotype was counted ten times or more. This chain links TRBV20-1 with TRBJ1-4; a possible D gene is TRBD1 (5 bases). The CDR3 runs 16 residues. V lost 1 base, J lost 7 bases, and 19 bases lay in between. The germline V gene encodes CDR1 DFQATT and CDR2 SNEGSKA (reference sequence). Written as DNA, the CDR3 is TGCAGTGCTAGAGCAACCAGGGAGGGAGGAGGTGAAAAACTGTTTTTT. Translation: CSARATREGGGEKLFF.

This clonotype was seen at least ten times. The V and J genes are TRBV23-1 and TRBJ2-7; D is unclear. TRBV23-1 is an open reading frame, and its role is uncertain. V lost 3 bases and J lost 3, with 12 bases in between. The CDR3 spans 14 residues. The CDR3 here is CASSHPHFYYEQYF. The CDR3, as DNA: TGCGCCAGCAGTCACCCTCACTTTTACTACGAGCAGTACTTC.

This clonotype was seen ten or more times. The CDR3 coding sequence is TGCGCCAGCAGCTTGGAAATAGGGACCCAGTACTTC. Translated, it gives CASSLEIGTQYF. The rearrangement uses TRBV5-1 and TRBJ2-5; D not resolved. The V gene lost 0 bases and the J gene lost 7 bases, with 7 bases spanning the gap. From germline, CDR1 is SGHRS and CDR2 YFSETQ. This CDR3 has 12 residues.

In this sample, this clonotype turned up many times. The chain links TRBV4-2 to TRBJ2-7, with unresolved D. Germline loops: CDR1 LGHNA, CDR2 YNFKEQ. The CDR3 spans 11 residues. V gave up 1 base and J gave up 12 bases, with 10 bases separating them. The CDR3 sequence is CASSQGSVLYF. The CDR3 coding sequence is TGTGCCAGCAGCCAAGGGTCGGTCCTGTACTTC.

At least ten counts were recorded for this clonotype. The chain combines TRBV29-1 with TRBJ2-1; 7 bases match TRBD1. The trim removed 1 base at V and 0 bases at J, leaving 3 bases unmatched. The CDR3 is 15 amino acids. The germline gives CDR1 SQVTM, CDR2 ANQGSEA. The CDR3 loop is CSVEGRDSSYNEQFF. CDR3 DNA: TGCAGCGTTGAAGGTCGGGACAGCTCCTACAATGAGCAGTTCTTC.